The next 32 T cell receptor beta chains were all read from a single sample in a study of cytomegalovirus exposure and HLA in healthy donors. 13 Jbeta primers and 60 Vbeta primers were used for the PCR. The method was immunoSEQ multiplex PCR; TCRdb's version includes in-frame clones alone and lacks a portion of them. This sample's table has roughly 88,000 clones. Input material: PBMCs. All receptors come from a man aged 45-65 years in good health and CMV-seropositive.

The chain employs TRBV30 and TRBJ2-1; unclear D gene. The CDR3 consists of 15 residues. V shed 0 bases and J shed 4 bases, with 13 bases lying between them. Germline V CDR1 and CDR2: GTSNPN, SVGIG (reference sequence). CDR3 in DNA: TGTGCCTGGAGTGTACAAATAGCCCTATACAATGAGCAGTTCTTC. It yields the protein CAWSVQIALYNEQFF.

The CDR3 DNA sequence: TGTGCCAGCAGCTTCCTCGGGACTAGCGGCTACGAGCAGTACTTC. Its translation: CASSFLGTSGYEQYF. The V and J genes are TRBV7-2 and TRBJ2-7; the match to TRBD2 covers 11 bases. CDR1 is SGHTA and CDR2 is FQGNSA in the germline V gene. The CDR3 totals 15 residues. The J segment lost 3 bases and the V segment lost 3 bases, leaving 4 bases of the junction unmatched.

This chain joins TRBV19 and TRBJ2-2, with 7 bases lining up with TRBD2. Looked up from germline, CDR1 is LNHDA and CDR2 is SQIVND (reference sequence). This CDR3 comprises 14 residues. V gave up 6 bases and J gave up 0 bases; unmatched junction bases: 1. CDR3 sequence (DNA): TGTGCCAGTAGCGCGGGAGCGAACACCGGGGAGCTGTTTTTT. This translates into CASSAGANTGELFF.

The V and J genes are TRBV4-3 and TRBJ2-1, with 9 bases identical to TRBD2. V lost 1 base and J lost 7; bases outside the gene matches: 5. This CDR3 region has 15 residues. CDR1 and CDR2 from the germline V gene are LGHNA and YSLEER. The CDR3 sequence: CASSQGLAGTNEQFF. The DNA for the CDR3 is TGCGCCAGCAGCCAAGGCCTAGCGGGAACGAATGAGCAGTTCTTC.

As DNA, the CDR3 is TGTGCCAGCAGCCGTACAGGGATGGATACGCAGTATTTT. Protein: CASSRTGMDTQYF. This sequence joins TRBV7-2 and TRBJ2-3; maybe TRBD1 (6 bases). Looked up from germline, CDR1 is SGHTA and CDR2 is FQGNSA. The ends were cut back, 5 bases at V and 6 bases at J, with 12 bases in the middle. This CDR3 region has 13 residues.

The CDR3 here is CASMDRGRKFRYTF. The CDR3 DNA is TGTGCCAGCATGGACAGGGGGCGAAAGTTCCGCTACACCTTC. The rearrangement links TRBV2 to TRBJ1-2, with TRBD1 matching 11 bases. This CDR3 has 14 amino acids. Germline V CDR1 and CDR2: SNHLY, FYNNEI. V was clipped by 7 bases and J by 9 bases; unmatched bases: 10.

The CDR3 spells CASSEMRESYEQYV. The CDR3 DNA reads as TGTGCCAGCAGTGAAATGAGGGAATCCTACGAGCAGTACGTC. This chain connects TRBV6-1 to TRBJ2-7; perhaps TRBD2 as D (5 bases). CDR1 is MNHNS and CDR2 is SASEGT in the germline V gene. This CDR3 region has 14 residues. Trimming left V 2 bases short and J 1 base short, with 9 bases between.

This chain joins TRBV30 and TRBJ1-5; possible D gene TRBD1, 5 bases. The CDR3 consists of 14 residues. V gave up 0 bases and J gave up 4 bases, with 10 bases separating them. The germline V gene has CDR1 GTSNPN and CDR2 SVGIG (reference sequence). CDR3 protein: CAWSVGARNQPQHF. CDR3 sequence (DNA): TGTGCCTGGAGTGTAGGGGCGCGGAATCAGCCCCAGCATTTT.

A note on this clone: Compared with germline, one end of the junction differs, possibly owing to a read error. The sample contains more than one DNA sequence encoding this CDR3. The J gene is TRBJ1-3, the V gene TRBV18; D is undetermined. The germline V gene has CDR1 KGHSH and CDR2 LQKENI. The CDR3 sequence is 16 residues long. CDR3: CASSPYDISAGNTIYF. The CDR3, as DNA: TGTGCCAGCTCACCTTACGACATTTCGGCCGGAAACACTATATATTTT.

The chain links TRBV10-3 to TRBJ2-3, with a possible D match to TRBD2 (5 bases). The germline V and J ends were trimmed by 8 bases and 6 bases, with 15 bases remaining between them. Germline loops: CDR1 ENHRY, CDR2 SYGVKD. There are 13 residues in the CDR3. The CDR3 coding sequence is TGTGCCATCTCCCGGACTCCGGCGGATACGCAGTATTTT. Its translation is CAISRTPADTQYF.

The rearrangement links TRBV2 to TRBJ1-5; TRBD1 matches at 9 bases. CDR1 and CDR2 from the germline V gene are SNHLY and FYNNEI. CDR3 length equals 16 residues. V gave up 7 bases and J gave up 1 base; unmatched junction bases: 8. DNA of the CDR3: TGTGCCAGCACCGGACAGGGGAGGTCGAGCAATCAGCCCCAGCATTTT. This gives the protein CASTGQGRSSNQPQHF.

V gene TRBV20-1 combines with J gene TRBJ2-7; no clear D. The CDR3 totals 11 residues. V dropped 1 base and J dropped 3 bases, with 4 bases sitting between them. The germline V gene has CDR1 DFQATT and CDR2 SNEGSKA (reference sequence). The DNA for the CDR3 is TGCAGTGCTAGAGGAGACTACGAGCAGTACTTC. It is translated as CSARGDYEQYF.

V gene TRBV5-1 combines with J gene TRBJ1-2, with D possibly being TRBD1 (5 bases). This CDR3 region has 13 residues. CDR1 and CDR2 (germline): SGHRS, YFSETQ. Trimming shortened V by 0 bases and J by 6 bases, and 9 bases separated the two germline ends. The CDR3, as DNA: TGCGCCAGCAGCTTGGGGCAGGGCGATGGCTACACCTTC. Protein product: CASSLGQGDGYTF.

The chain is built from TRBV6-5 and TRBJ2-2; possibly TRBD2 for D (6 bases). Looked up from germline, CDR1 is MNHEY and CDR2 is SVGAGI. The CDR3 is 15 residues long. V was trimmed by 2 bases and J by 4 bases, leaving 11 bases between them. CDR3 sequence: CASSYGGGTTGELFF. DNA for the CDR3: TGTGCCAGCAGTTACGGTGGAGGGACCACCGGGGAGCTGTTTTTT.

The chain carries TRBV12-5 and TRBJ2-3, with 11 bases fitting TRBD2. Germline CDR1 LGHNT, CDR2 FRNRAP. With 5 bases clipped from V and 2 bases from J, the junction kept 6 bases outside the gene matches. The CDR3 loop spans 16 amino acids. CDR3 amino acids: CASGPGTSGNTDTQYF. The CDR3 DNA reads TGTGCTAGTGGTCCTGGGACTAGCGGAAACACAGATACGCAGTATTTT.

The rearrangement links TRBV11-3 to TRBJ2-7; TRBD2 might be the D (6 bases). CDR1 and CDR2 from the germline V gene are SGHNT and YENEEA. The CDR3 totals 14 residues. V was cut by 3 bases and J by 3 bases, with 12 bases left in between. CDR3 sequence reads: CASSFVGGNYEQYF. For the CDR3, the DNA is TGTGCCAGCAGCTTCGTGGGAGGCAACTACGAGCAGTACTTC.

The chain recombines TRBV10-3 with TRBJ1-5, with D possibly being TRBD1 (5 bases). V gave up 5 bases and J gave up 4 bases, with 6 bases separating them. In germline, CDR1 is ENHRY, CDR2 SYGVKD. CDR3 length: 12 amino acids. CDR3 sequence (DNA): TGTGCCATCAGTAACAGGAATCAGCCCCAGCATTTT. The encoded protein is CAISNRNQPQHF.

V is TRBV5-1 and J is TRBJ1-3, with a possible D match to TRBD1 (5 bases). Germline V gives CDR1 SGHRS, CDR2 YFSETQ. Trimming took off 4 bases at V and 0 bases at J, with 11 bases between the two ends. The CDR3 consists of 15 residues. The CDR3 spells CASSQDILSGNTIYF. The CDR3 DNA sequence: TGCGCCAGCAGCCAGGACATCCTCTCTGGAAACACCATATATTTT. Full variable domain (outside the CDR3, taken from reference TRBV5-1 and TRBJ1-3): KAGVTQTPRYLIKTRGQQVTLSCSPISGHRSVSWYQQTPGQGLQFLFEYFSETQRNKGNFPGRFSGRQFSNSRSEMNVSTLELGDSALYLCASSQDILSGNTIYFGEGSWLTVV.

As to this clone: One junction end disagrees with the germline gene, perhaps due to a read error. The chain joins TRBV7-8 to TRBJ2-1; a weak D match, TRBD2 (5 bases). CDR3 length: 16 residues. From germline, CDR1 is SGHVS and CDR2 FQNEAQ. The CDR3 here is CASSLVVASSHNEQFF. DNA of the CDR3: TGTGCCAGCAGCTTAGTAGTTGCTAGCTCCCACAATGAGCAGTTCTTC.

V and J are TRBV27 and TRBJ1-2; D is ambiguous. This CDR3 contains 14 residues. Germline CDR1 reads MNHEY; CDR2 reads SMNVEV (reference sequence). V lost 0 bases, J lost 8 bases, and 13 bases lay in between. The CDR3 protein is CASSLSVAPGGYTF. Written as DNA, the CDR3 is TGTGCCAGCAGTTTATCAGTGGCCCCGGGGGGCTACACCTTC.

This CDR3 reads CASSQPVGGAGGDTQYF. The CDR3, as DNA: TGTGCCAGCAGCCAACCCGTTGGGGGGGCGGGAGGGGATACGCAGTATTTT. The V and J genes are TRBV4-2 and TRBJ2-3; 9 nucleotides match TRBD2. CDR3 size: 17 residues. CDR1 is LGHNA and CDR2 is YNFKEQ in the germline V gene. V was clipped by 2 bases and J by 6 bases; unmatched bases: 12.

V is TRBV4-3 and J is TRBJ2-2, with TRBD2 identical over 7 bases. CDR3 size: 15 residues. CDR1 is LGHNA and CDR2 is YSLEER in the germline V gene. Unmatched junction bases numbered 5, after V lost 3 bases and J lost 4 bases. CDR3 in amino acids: CASSQLADPTGELFF. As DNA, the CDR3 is TGCGCCAGCAGCCAGCTAGCGGACCCCACCGGGGAGCTGTTTTTT.

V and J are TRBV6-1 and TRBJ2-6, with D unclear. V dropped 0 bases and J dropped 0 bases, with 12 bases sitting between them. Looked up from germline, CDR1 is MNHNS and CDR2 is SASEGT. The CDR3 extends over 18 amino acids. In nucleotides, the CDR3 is TGTGCCAGCAGTGAAGCGGTCAGGCGATACTCTGGGGCCAACGTCCTGACTTTC. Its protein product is CASSEAVRRYSGANVLTF.

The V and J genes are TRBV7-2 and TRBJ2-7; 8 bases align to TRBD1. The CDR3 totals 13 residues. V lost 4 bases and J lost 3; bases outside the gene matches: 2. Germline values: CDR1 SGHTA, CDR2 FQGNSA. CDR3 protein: CASSSGTGYEQYF. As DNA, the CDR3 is TGTGCCAGCAGCTCCGGGACAGGCTACGAGCAGTACTTC.

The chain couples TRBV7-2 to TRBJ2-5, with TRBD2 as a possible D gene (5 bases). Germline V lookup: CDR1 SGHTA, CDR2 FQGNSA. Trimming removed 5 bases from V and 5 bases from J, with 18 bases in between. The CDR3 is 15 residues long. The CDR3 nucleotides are TGTGCCAGCAGCCCTGTTGTTGGGGAGTGGGAGACCCAGTACTTC. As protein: CASSPVVGEWETQYF.

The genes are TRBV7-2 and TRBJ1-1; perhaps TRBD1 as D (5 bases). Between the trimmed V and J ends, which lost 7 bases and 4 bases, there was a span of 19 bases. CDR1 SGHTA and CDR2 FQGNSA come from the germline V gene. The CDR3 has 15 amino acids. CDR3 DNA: TGTGCCAGCACCTCACGACAGCTAGGTAGCACTGAAGCTTTCTTT. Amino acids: CASTSRQLGSTEAFF.

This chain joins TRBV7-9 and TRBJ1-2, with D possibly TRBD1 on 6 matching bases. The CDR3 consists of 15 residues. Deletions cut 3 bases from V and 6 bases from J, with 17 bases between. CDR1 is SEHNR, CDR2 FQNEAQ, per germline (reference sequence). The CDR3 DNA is TGTGCCAGCAGCTTGGACAGCCTTGGGGCCAATGGCTACACCTTC. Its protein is CASSLDSLGANGYTF.

For the CDR3, the DNA is TGTGCAAGTCGCTTAGTAGGCGGGTTCCTAGTTTGCACTGAAGCTTTCTTT. Amino acid sequence: CASRLVGGFLVCTEAFF. The gene calls are TRBV12-2 and TRBJ1-1. TRBV12-2 is a known pseudogene. The CDR3 runs 17 residues.

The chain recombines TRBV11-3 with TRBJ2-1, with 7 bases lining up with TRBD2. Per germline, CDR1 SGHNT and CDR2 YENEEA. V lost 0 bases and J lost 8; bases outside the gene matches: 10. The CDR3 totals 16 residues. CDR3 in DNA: TGTGCCAGCAGCTTAGATCGGGGGGAGGGCCAATATGAGCAGTTCTTC. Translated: CASSLDRGEGQYEQFF.

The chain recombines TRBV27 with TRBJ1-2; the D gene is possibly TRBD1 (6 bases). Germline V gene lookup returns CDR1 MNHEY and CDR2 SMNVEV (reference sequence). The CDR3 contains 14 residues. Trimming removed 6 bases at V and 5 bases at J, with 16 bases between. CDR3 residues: CASSHSSGVYGYTF. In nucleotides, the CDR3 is TGTGCCAGCAGCCACTCCTCAGGGGTTTATGGCTACACCTTC.

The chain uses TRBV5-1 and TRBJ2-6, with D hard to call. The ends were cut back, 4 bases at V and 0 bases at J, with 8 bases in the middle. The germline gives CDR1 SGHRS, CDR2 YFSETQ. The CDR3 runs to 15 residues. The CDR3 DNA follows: TGCGCCAGCAGCGGCGACATCTCTGGGGCCAACGTCCTGACTTTC. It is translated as CASSGDISGANVLTF.

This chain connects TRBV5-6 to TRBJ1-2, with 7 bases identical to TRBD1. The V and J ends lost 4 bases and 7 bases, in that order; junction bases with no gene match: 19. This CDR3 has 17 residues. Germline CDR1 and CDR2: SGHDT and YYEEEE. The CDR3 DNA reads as TGTGCCAGCAGCCCAGGGGCCTCAGGGGGGACCTCTCGTGGCTACACCTTC. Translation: CASSPGASGGTSRGYTF. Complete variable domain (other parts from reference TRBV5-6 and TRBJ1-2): DAGVTQSPTHLIKTRGQQVTLRCSPKSGHDTVSWYQQALGQGPQFIFQYYEEEERQRGNFPDRFSGHQFPNYSSELNVNALLLGDSALYLCASSPGASGGTSRGYTFGSGTRLTVV.